Below are 3 T cell receptor beta chains sequenced from a single sample in a study of beta chain features in type 1 diabetes (dated by TCRdb to the late 2010s). Points the paper makes about the study in general: In all four CD4+ subsets, TCRB CDR3 length was moderately but significantly shorter in type 1 diabetes patients.

Which antigens these TCRs recognize remains unknown. Libraries were built with the immunoSEQ multiplex PCR assay. The entire amount of isolated RNA was reverse transcribed using the High Capacity cDNA Reverse Transcription Kit, so the sequenced TCRB transcripts were expressed ones. Held by TCRdb, this immuneACCESS table contains in-frame sequences only and omits some clones. Under half of the omission traces to an unresolved V gene where checked; the cause of the rest is unknown. This sample holds approximately 160,000 clones; around 63% were observed only once. The leading ten clones occupy about 0.1% of the sample. The sample consisted of naive CD4+ T cells from blood. The cell subset or site label corresponds to: true naive CD4+ T cells. These receptors originate from a man younger than 45 with type 1 diabetes.

V is TRBV7-2 and J is TRBJ2-2; D is possibly TRBD1 (6 bases). CDR1 SGHTA and CDR2 FQGNSA come from the germline V gene. The V end was cut by 1 base, the J end by 6 bases, with 6 bases between. The CDR3 has 13 residues. This CDR3 is CASSLEGAGELFF. CDR3 coding DNA: TGTGCCAGCAGCTTAGAGGGGGCCGGGGAGCTGTTTTTT.

The chain combines TRBV6-5 with TRBJ1-1, with D hard to call. This CDR3 has 14 residues. Germline CDR1 and CDR2: MNHEY and SVGAGI. Trimming took off 6 bases at V and 6 bases at J, with 17 bases between the two ends. CDR3 in DNA: TGTGCCAGCAGCCTCCGAAGGGATGGATCTGAAGCTTTCTTT. Translated: CASSLRRDGSEAFF.

This clone was seen only once. The chain links TRBV29-1 to TRBJ2-3; 8 bases are shared with TRBD2. The CDR3 length is 15 residues. Germline V gene data show CDR1 as SQVTM and CDR2 as ANQGSEA. V gave up 1 base and J gave up 6 bases; unmatched junction bases: 9. CDR3 residues: CSVEGTGGPRDTQYF. The CDR3 nucleotides read TGCAGCGTTGAAGGGACGGGGGGGCCGCGGGATACGCAGTATTTT.